A selection of T cell receptor beta chains follows, all from one sample in a study of cytomegalovirus exposure and HLA in healthy donors. Assay used: immunoSEQ multiplex PCR; TCRdb lists only in-frame clones, some missing. The repertoire holds 150,000 to 200,000 clones, with approximately 86% as singletons. The specimen was PBMCs. The receptors here all came from a woman aged 18-29 years in good health and CMV-seronegative. Each CDR3 is given with its conserved first and last residue. Fields, in order: J gene, D gene, CDR3 length, clone size, V gene, CDR3 DNA, CDR3 protein. The D gene is left open where the match is weak. Size tells how often a clone was seen (once, few, many) or the class of an expanded clone, and some rows leave it out.

J gene: TRBJ2-7
D gene: TRBD2
CDR3 length: 16
clone size: .
V gene: TRBV2
CDR3 DNA: TGTGCCAGCAGTGAAGCCGGACTAGCGGGGGGCTACGAGCAGTACTTC
CDR3 protein: CASSEAGLAGGYEQYF

J gene: TRBJ1-6
D gene: .
CDR3 length: 15
clone size: .
V gene: TRBV7-9
CDR3 DNA: TGTGCCAGCAGCCAATTAGGAGGTATTAGCTCACCCCTCCACTTT
CDR3 protein: CASSQLGGISSPLHF

J gene: TRBJ1-4
D gene: .
CDR3 length: 15
clone size: .
V gene: TRBV18
CDR3 DNA: TGTGCCAGCTCACCAGCCAGGGGTCCTAATGAAAAACTGTTTTTT
CDR3 protein: CASSPARGPNEKLFF

J gene: TRBJ2-1
D gene: .
CDR3 length: 13
clone size: .
V gene: TRBV6-5
CDR3 DNA: TGTGCCAGCAGTCATCAGGGTTACAATGAGCAGTTCTTC
CDR3 protein: CASSHQGYNEQFF

J gene: TRBJ1-1
D gene: .
CDR3 length: 15
clone size: .
V gene: TRBV6-5
CDR3 DNA: TGTGCCAGCAGTTACGCCGCGGGTATGAACACTGAAGCTTTCTTT
CDR3 protein: CASSYAAGMNTEAFF

J gene: TRBJ1-2
D gene: TRBD1
CDR3 length: 16
clone size: .
V gene: TRBV19
CDR3 DNA: TGTGCCAGTACCCAAGGGGGACAGCGAGCTAACTATGGCTACACCTTC
CDR3 protein: CASTQGGQRANYGYTF

J gene: TRBJ1-1
D gene: TRBD1
CDR3 length: 13
clone size: .
V gene: TRBV2
CDR3 DNA: TGTGCCAGCAGCCCACAGGGGGCGCGTCCAGCTTTCTTT
CDR3 protein: CASSPQGARPAFF

J gene: TRBJ1-2
D gene: .
CDR3 length: 11
clone size: .
V gene: TRBV29-1
CDR3 DNA: TGCAGCGTTGAAGAAAACGGGGACTACACCTTC
CDR3 protein: CSVEENGDYTF

J gene: TRBJ2-7
D gene: .
CDR3 length: 14
clone size: .
V gene: TRBV18
CDR3 DNA: TGTGCCAGCTCACCCCCCCGGGGGATGGACAAGCAGTACTTC
CDR3 protein: CASSPPRGMDKQYF

J gene: TRBJ2-7
D gene: .
CDR3 length: 15
clone size: once
V gene: TRBV9
CDR3 DNA: TGTGCCAGCAGCCCCCAGGGGGGACTCCCCTACGAGCAGTACTTC
CDR3 protein: CASSPQGGLPYEQYF